This T cell receptor (beta chain) came from a study of T-cell reconstitution after alpha-beta-depleted transplantation in children. Unique molecular identifiers featured in how the TCRbeta library was prepared. TCRdb passed the PCR reads through MiXCR, listing each CDR3 protein once. Here the sample spans hundreds of thousands of distinct CDR3 sequences, about 11% being singletons. The CDR3 runs to 16 residues. Trimming removed 3 bases from V and 8 bases from J, with 20 bases in between. The chain joins TRBV12-3 or TRBV12-4 to TRBJ2-1, with D possibly TRBD2 on 5 matching bases. This clonotype was sampled from a human donor who donated a stem cell graft to a child with acute myeloid leukemia. Sequenced material: PBMCs from the stem cell graft donor, taken from the stem cell graft. CDR3 protein: CASSFSIGSGWDEQFF. For the CDR3, the DNA is TGTGCCAGCAGTTTTTCTATAGGGAGTGGTTGGGATGAGCAGTTCTTC.